The 9 T cell receptor beta chains listed next were all sequenced from one sample in a study of cytomegalovirus exposure and HLA in healthy donors. PCR amplification relied on 60 Vbeta primers (plus 13 Jbeta primers). The table came from immunoSEQ multiplex PCR; TCRdb's copy has only in-frame clones and leaves some out. The sample includes some 110,000 clones, about 64% of them seen just once. Specimen: PBMCs. These receptors all stem from a female donor in good health and CMV-seronegative.

V gene TRBV7-6 combines with J gene TRBJ1-2; D remains unclear. Germline lookup yields CDR1 SGHVS and CDR2 FNYEAQ. The CDR3 sequence is 12 residues long. The V gene lost 1 base and the J gene lost 4 bases, with 4 bases spanning the gap. The CDR3 protein is CASSLDGYGYTF. CDR3 coding DNA: TGTGCCAGCAGCTTAGACGGCTATGGCTACACCTTC.

J is TRBJ2-2 and V is TRBV6-1; 8 bases match TRBD2. Trimming took 6 bases from V and 5 from J; bases not matched to a gene: 8. Germline V lookup: CDR1 MNHNS, CDR2 SASEGT. This CDR3 has 15 amino acids. The chain's CDR3 is CASSALAVTTGELFF. Here the CDR3 DNA reads TGTGCCAGCAGCGCACTAGCGGTTACGACCGGGGAGCTGTTTTTT.

The CDR3 DNA reads TGTGCCAGCAGGTCGGGACTAGCACCCAATGAGCAGTTCTTC. It codes for CASRSGLAPNEQFF. The chain employs TRBV5-4 and TRBJ2-1, with TRBD2 matching 9 bases. Per the germline V gene, CDR1 is SGHNT and CDR2 is YYREEE (reference sequence). This CDR3 spans 14 amino acids. With V trimmed by 5 bases and J by 6 bases, 6 bases remained unmatched.

J is TRBJ1-5 and V is TRBV4-2; D is undetermined. Germline CDR1 reads LGHNA; CDR2 reads YNFKEQ. CDR3 size: 15 residues. V lost 0 bases, J lost 1 base, and 7 bases lay in between. CDR3 nucleotides: TGTGCCAGCAGCCAAGAGTGGAGAAGCAATCAGCCCCAGCATTTT. Encoded protein: CASSQEWRSNQPQHF.

CDR3 amino acids: CASSLRGLGQETQYF. The CDR3 DNA is TGCGCCAGCAGCTTACGGGGACTGGGTCAAGAGACCCAGTACTTC. The chain is built from TRBV5-1 and TRBJ2-5, with a tentative D call TRBD2 (6 bases). Germline lookup yields CDR1 SGHRS and CDR2 YFSETQ. CDR3 length: 15 amino acids. Trimming pared 2 bases from V and 2 bases from J, leaving 13 bases between.

This clone showed up just a few times. The rearrangement joins TRBV5-5 to TRBJ2-5, with TRBD2 matching over 9 bases. The V segment lost 0 bases and the J segment 7 bases; nucleotides outside the gene matches: 10. The CDR3 extends over 16 amino acids. The germline V gene encodes CDR1 SGHKS and CDR2 YYEKEE (reference sequence). Here the CDR3 DNA reads TGTGCCAGCAGCTTGGTGATAGCGGGAGATGTAAGGACCCAGTACTTC. Protein product: CASSLVIAGDVRTQYF.

This sequence joins TRBV4-2 and TRBJ2-5; D gene uncertain. V was shortened by 1 base and J by 4 bases, with 7 bases between the two germline ends. The germline V gene encodes CDR1 LGHNA and CDR2 YNFKEQ. The CDR3 is 13 amino acids. The CDR3, as DNA: TGTGCCAGCAGCCAAGTTCCTGTAGAGACCCAGTACTTC. Its translation: CASSQVPVETQYF.

The genes are TRBV27 and TRBJ2-3; perhaps TRBD2 as D (5 bases). Trimming pared 3 bases from V and 8 bases from J, leaving 12 bases between. Germline lookup yields CDR1 MNHEY and CDR2 SMNVEV (reference sequence). CDR3 length: 13 residues. CDR3 in amino acids: CASSLGSVVTQYF. CDR3 nucleotide sequence: TGTGCCAGCAGTTTGGGGAGCGTAGTTACGCAGTATTTT.

V is TRBV18 and J is TRBJ1-1, with D possibly being TRBD1 (6 bases). There are 12 residues in the CDR3. Trimming stripped 5 bases from V and 9 bases from J, with 13 bases between. Germline V lookup: CDR1 KGHSH, CDR2 LQKENI. CDR3 sequence reads: CASSEGEDKAFF. In nucleotides, the CDR3 is TGTGCCAGCTCAGAGGGGGAAGATAAAGCTTTCTTT.